This T cell receptor (beta chain) was observed in a study of blood T cell repertoires in COVID-19. The wider study: Researchers got acute and convalescent COVID-19 samples from the United States, Italy and Spain. Sample material is recorded as cDNA or gDNA derived from T cells, B-cell-depleted T cells, or PBMCs.

Methods used by the authors: Estimation of nucleated cell counts relied on the amplification of reference gene primers. Method: immunoSEQ multiplex PCR; TCRdb's copy keeps in-frame clones and lacks some. V, J and clone size were drawn from that table, and D and trimming were deduced from the DNA. The profile shows fewer than 350,000 clones, approximately 81% of them singletons. The CDR3 loop spans 14 amino acids. With 4 bases clipped from V and 6 bases from J, the junction kept 7 bases outside the gene matches. Per the germline V gene, CDR1 is SEHNR and CDR2 is FQNEAQ (reference sequence). The genes are TRBV7-9 and TRBJ1-2, with 8 bases aligning to TRBD1. The sample consisted of peripheral blood. This TCR was recovered from a woman aged 55 to 70 with active or convalescent COVID-19. The CDR3 loop is CASSSDRVTDGYTF. In DNA form, the CDR3 reads TGTGCCAGCAGCTCGGACAGGGTCACGGATGGCTACACCTTC.